This TCR beta chain appears in the sequencing data of a study of post-analysis software for immune sequencing data. Study in general: Progressive-relapsing, secondary progressive and relapsing-remitting multiple sclerosis were among the disease courses included.

About this clonotype itself: Its antigen remains unknown.

Findings and caveats of the study: Comparison of patients with controls showed 4 to 6 TRBV segments more frequent in patients, TRBV5-6, TRBV5-1 and TRBV20-1 among them. Those with multiple sclerosis, the patient group, showed significantly lower normalized Chao1 diversity than controls. Same-batch samples co-clustered strongly by F measure.

Per germline, CDR1 SGHRS and CDR2 YFSETQ. The CDR3 length is 14 residues. Sequencing libraries made from TCR beta cDNA carried unique molecular identifiers. Input populations of roughly 1 to 11 million T cells gave rise to approximately 500,000 cDNA molecules. MiXCR was run by TCRdb on the PCR reads, yielding one entry per CDR3 protein. The data show approximately 660,000 distinct CDR3 sequences, with approximately 60% seen just once and about 11% held by the top ten. Sequencing was carried out using blood. This chain uses TRBV5-1 with TRBJ2-5, with 14 bases matching TRBD2. The DNA end favors TRBJ2-7, so the J call may be wrong. The TCR was taken from a girl aged 2 to 10 with multiple sclerosis. The CDR3 spells CASSWGLAGVEQYF. The CDR3 region has the DNA TGCGCCAGCAGCTGGGGACTAGCGGGAGTCGAGCAGTACTTC.